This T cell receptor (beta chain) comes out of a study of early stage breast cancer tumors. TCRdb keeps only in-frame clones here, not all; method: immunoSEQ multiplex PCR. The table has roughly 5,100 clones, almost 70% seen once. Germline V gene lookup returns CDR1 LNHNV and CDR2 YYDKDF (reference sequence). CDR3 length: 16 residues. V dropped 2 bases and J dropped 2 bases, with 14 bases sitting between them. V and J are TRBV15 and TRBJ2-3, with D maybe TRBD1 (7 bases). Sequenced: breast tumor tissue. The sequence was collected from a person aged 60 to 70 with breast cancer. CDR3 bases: TGTGCCACCAGCAGAACGCGGGACAGAATCACAGATACGCAGTATTTT. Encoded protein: CATSRTRDRITDTQYF.